The T cell receptor (beta chain) under discussion was sequenced for a study of cytomegalovirus exposure and HLA in healthy donors. In regard to this clone: Its antigen is still unknown.

13 Jbeta primers and 60 Vbeta primers were used for the PCR. Under the authors' procedure: Later reanalysis found tens of millions of unique TCR beta chains, 9 million to 12 million of them shared. Method: immunoSEQ multiplex PCR; TCRdb's copy keeps in-frame clones and lacks some. Clonal size and the V and J genes are those of that table, whereas D and trimming came from the DNA. The sample records around 230,000 clones, approximately 81% being singletons. Whole-study findings and limits: TCR beta V- and J-gene trimming, according to a later analysis, was linked to a missense DCLRE1C variant.

Germline values: CDR1 SGHTA, CDR2 FQGNSA. This CDR3 contains 13 residues. V was trimmed by 5 bases and J by 8 bases, leaving 15 bases between them. The chain joins TRBV7-2 to TRBJ1-2; D call uncertain. This clonotype originated in a girl aged 2 to 9 in good health and CMV-seronegative. The sample was PBMCs. The CDR3 nucleotides read TGTGCCAGCAGCGTGTTTTATGGCCACGGCTACACCTTC. It is translated as CASSVFYGHGYTF.